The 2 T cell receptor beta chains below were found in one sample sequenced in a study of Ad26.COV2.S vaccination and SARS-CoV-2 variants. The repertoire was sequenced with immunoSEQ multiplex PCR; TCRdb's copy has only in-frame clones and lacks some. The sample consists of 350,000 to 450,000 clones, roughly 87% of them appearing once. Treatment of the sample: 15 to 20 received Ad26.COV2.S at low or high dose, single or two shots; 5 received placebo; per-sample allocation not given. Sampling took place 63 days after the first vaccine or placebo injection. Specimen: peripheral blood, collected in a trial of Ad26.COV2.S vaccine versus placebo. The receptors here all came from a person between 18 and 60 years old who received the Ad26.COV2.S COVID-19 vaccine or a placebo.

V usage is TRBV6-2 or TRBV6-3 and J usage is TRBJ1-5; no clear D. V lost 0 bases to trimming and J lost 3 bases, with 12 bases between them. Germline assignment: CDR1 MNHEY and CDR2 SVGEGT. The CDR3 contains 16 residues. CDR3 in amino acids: CASSYSGGNFNQPQHF. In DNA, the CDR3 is TGTGCCAGCAGTTACTCTGGTGGGAACTTCAATCAGCCCCAGCATTTT.

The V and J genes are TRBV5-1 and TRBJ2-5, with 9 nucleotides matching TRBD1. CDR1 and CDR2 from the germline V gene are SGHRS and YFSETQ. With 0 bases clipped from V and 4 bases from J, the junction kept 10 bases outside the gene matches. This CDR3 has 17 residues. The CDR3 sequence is CASSLAPGQGIGETQYF. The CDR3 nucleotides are TGCGCCAGCAGCTTGGCCCCGGGACAGGGAATAGGAGAGACCCAGTACTTC.